Included here is one TCR beta chain sequence, with context. These data belong to a study of T cell changes during pregnancy in multiple sclerosis. This CDR3 has 14 amino acids. Deletions cut 0 bases from V and 11 bases from J, with 16 bases between. Looked up from germline, CDR1 is MNHNS and CDR2 is SASEGT. This table comes from immunoSEQ multiplex PCR, and its TCRdb copy is limited to in-frame clones, with some not included. The table records 35,000 to 45,000 clones, over 85% of them present only once. This specimen consisted of CD4+ T cells from peripheral blood mononuclear cells, obtained before pregnancy. The chain uses TRBV6-1 and TRBJ1-1; tentatively, D is TRBD1 (5 bases). The source is a female donor with multiple sclerosis, enrolled in a pregnancy study. The CDR3 DNA reads TGTGCCAGCAGTGAAGCGGGAAGGGGTGGAGTCGCTTTCTTT. Protein: CASSEAGRGGVAFF.